The present T cell receptor beta chain was sequenced within a study of cytotoxic CD8 clonotypes in ibrutinib-treated CLL. The CDR3 covers 12 residues. The V end was cut by 3 bases, the J end by 5 bases, with 7 bases between. Germline CDR1 and CDR2: LNHDA and SQIVND (reference sequence). Data came from immunoSEQ multiplex PCR; TCRdb stores just in-frame clones and leaves some out. Of 130,000 to 150,000 clones listed, 91% are singletons. This clonotype originated in a human donor with chronic lymphocytic leukemia. The sample was PBMCs, taken after 12 months of ibrutinib treatment. This chain joins TRBV19 and TRBJ1-1; unclear D gene. The CDR3 here is CASSMMGTEAFF. CDR3 nucleotide sequence: TGTGCCAGTAGTATGATGGGGACTGAAGCTTTCTTT.